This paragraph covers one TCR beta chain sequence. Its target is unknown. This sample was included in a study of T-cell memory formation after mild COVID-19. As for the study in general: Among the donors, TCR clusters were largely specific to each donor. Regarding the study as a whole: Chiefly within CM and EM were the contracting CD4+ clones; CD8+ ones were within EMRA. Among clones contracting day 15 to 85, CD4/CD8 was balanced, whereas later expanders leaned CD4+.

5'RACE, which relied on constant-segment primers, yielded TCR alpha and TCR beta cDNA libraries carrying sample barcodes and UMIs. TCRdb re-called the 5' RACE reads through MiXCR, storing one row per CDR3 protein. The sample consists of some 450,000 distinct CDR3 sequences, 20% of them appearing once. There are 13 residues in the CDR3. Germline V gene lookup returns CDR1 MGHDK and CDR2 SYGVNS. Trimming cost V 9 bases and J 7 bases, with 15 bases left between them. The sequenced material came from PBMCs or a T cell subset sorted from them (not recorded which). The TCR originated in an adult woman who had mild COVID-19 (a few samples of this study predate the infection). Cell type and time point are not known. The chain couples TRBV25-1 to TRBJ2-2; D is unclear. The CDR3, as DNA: TGTGCCAGACGAAGCGAGTCCAACGGGGAGCTGTTTTTT. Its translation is CARRSESNGELFF. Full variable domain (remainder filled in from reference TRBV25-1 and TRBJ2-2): EADIYQTPRYLVIGTGKKITLECSQTMGHDKMYWYQQDPGMELHLIHYSYGVNSTEKGDLSSESTVSRIRTEHFPLTLESARPSHTSQYLCARRSESNGELFFGEGSRLTVL.